Following are 9 T cell receptor beta chains from one sample sequenced in a study of OX40 agonist ivuxolimab in advanced cancers. Assay: immunoSEQ multiplex PCR; the TCRdb copy retains only in-frame clones and omits some. The top ten hold under 0.35% of the sample, which has some 69,000 clones, roughly 92% seen once. The sequenced sample was CD4+ or CD8+ T cells sorted from blood, obtained in a trial of the OX40 agonist ivuxolimab. These receptors originate from an adult with an advanced solid tumor such as melanoma, head and neck, liver or kidney cancer.

The rearrangement joins TRBV14 to TRBJ1-4; D is undetermined. V was clipped by 4 bases and J by 5 bases, with 11 bases between them. Germline values: CDR1 SGHDN, CDR2 FVKESK. The CDR3 is 14 residues long. The CDR3 sequence: CASSPPGANEKLFF. The CDR3 nucleotides are TGTGCCAGCAGCCCCCCCGGAGCGAATGAAAAACTGTTTTTT.

The V and J genes are TRBV2 and TRBJ2-1, with 9 bases aligning to TRBD1. Trimming at V came to 6 bases and at J to 6 bases, leaving 6 bases not matched to a gene. CDR1 is SNHLY, CDR2 FYNNEI, per germline. The CDR3 contains 14 residues. Here the CDR3 reads CASSLRDRANEQFF. Written as DNA, the CDR3 is TGTGCCAGCAGCCTCCGGGACAGGGCCAATGAGCAGTTCTTC.

In DNA form, the CDR3 reads TGTGCCAGCTCACCCCAGCTTGGGCTGAGTTACAATGAGCAGTTCTTC. Protein: CASSPQLGLSYNEQFF. V usage is TRBV18 and J usage is TRBJ2-1; D not resolved. Trimming removed 3 bases from V and 4 bases from J, with 16 bases in between. Looked up from germline, CDR1 is KGHSH and CDR2 is LQKENI. The CDR3 length is 16 residues.

The chain joins TRBV28 to TRBJ2-7; 11 bases fit TRBD1. The J segment lost 5 bases and the V segment lost 2 bases, leaving 5 bases of the junction unmatched. CDR3 length equals 15 residues. Germline lookup yields CDR1 MDHEN and CDR2 SYDVKM. This CDR3 is CASSLPGTGGDEQYF. Here the CDR3 DNA reads TGTGCCAGCAGTTTACCCGGGACAGGGGGTGACGAGCAGTACTTC.

The genes are TRBV19 and TRBJ2-1; a possible D gene is TRBD2 (5 bases). CDR3 length: 14 amino acids. V lost 4 bases and J lost 6, with 13 bases in between. Germline CDR1 and CDR2: LNHDA and SQIVND (reference sequence). The CDR3 DNA reads TGTGCCAGTAGTAGCCCCGTGCGGGTCAATGAGCAGTTCTTC. Translating it yields CASSSPVRVNEQFF.

The J gene is TRBJ2-1, the V gene TRBV5-1, with D perhaps being TRBD1 or TRBD2 (5 bases each). There are 13 residues in the CDR3. V shed 1 base and J shed 4 bases, with 6 bases lying between them. Germline loops: CDR1 SGHRS, CDR2 YFSETQ. The CDR3 sequence: CASSLWGYNEQFF. CDR3 DNA: TGCGCCAGCAGCTTGTGGGGGTACAATGAGCAGTTCTTC.

The J gene is TRBJ2-5, the V gene TRBV9; 10 bases align to TRBD2. Trimming at V came to 2 bases and at J to 2 bases, leaving 6 bases not matched to a gene. The CDR3 spans 16 residues. Germline assignment: CDR1 SGDLS and CDR2 YYNGEE. The CDR3 here is CASSVASGSRQETQYF. In DNA, the CDR3 is TGTGCCAGCAGCGTGGCTAGCGGGAGTAGACAAGAGACCCAGTACTTC.

The chain combines TRBV2 with TRBJ1-5; D possibly corresponds to TRBD1 (5 bases). The ends were cut back, 4 bases at V and 4 bases at J, with 11 bases in the middle. The V gene's germline CDR1 is SNHLY and CDR2 FYNNEI. The CDR3 contains 14 residues. The CDR3 region is CASSGQWGNQPQHF. Here the CDR3 DNA reads TGTGCCAGCAGTGGACAATGGGGGAATCAGCCCCAGCATTTT.

The chain carries TRBV29-1 and TRBJ2-1; D possibly corresponds to TRBD2 (6 bases). The CDR3 is made up of 14 amino acids. Germline V gene sequence: CDR1 SQVTM, CDR2 ANQGSEA. V lost 6 bases to trimming and J lost 11 bases, with 23 bases between them. CDR3 protein: CSVPGTGLTMQQFF. CDR3 DNA: TGCAGCGTGCCCGGGACTGGACTAACAATGCAGCAGTTCTTC.